Following are 18 T cell receptor beta chains from one sample sequenced in a study of response to subunit inactivated influenza vaccine. TCRdb ran MiXCR on the RT-PCR reads and lists one entry per CDR3 protein. The data contain around 530,000 distinct CDR3 sequences, more than 15% of them seen just once; the ten biggest clones take up 3%. The sample here was CD4+ T cells sorted from PBMCs, taken less than 30 months after vaccination. All receptors come from a man aged 50-75 years who received an inactivated influenza vaccine.

This clonotype was picked up a small number of times. V gene TRBV27 combines with J gene TRBJ1-5, with a weak D call TRBD1 (6 bases). Trimming pared 7 bases from V and 4 bases from J, leaving 14 bases between. CDR1 MNHEY and CDR2 SMNVEV come from the germline V gene (reference sequence). The CDR3 is 14 residues long. The CDR3 protein is CASKPTGMNQPQHF. The CDR3 coding sequence is TGTGCCAGCAAACCGACAGGTATGAATCAGCCCCAGCATTTT.

The V call is TRBV28, the J call TRBJ2-3, with TRBD1 matching over 11 bases. V shed 2 bases and J 4 bases; nucleotides not matched to a gene: 5. Germline CDR1 reads MDHEN; CDR2 reads SYDVKM. The CDR3 loop spans 16 amino acids. The CDR3 sequence is CASSLGWTGGSDTQYF. CDR3 DNA sequence: TGTGCCAGCAGTTTAGGGTGGACAGGGGGCTCAGATACGCAGTATTTT.

This clonotype was found a few times. CDR3 bases: TGCGCCAGCAGCCGGAAGGCCGGGACTAGCGAAGGAGGGACGCAGTATTTT. It codes for CASSRKAGTSEGGTQYF. The rearrangement links TRBV4-3 to TRBJ2-3; 10 bases map to TRBD2. V shed 4 bases and J 9 bases; nucleotides not matched to a gene: 16. The CDR3 runs to 17 residues. The germline V gene has CDR1 LGHNA and CDR2 YSLEER.

The rearrangement uses TRBV30 and TRBJ1-2; the match to TRBD1 covers 9 bases. J lost 2 bases, V lost 3 bases, and 4 bases had no gene match. The CDR3 extends over 14 amino acids. In germline, CDR1 is GTSNPN, CDR2 SVGIG (reference sequence). The CDR3 sequence: CAWSPGTGNYGYTF. CDR3 DNA sequence: TGTGCCTGGAGCCCAGGGACAGGGAACTATGGCTACACCTTC.

The rearrangement links TRBV6-1 to TRBJ1-5; D call uncertain. Germline V gives CDR1 MNHNS, CDR2 SASEGT. The CDR3 extends over 12 amino acids. Trimming cost V 7 bases and J 5 bases, with 9 bases left between them. The CDR3 here is CASTFSDQPQHF. The CDR3 DNA follows: TGTGCCAGCACGTTCAGCGATCAGCCCCAGCATTTT.

The V call is TRBV9, the J call TRBJ2-5; 11 bases map to TRBD1. Unmatched junction bases numbered 5, after V lost 3 bases and J lost 1 base. The CDR3 runs 16 residues. CDR1 and CDR2 (germline): SGDLS, YYNGEE. CDR3 DNA: TGTGCCAGCAGCGCCTCCGGGACAGGGGGCCAAGAGACCCAGTACTTC. Amino acids: CASSASGTGGQETQYF.

The chain is built from TRBV3-1 and TRBJ1-1; D remains unclear. Trimming took off 1 base at V and 8 bases at J, with 8 bases between the two ends. Germline loops: CDR1 LGHDT, CDR2 YNNKEL (reference sequence). The CDR3 is 12 residues long. The CDR3 loop is CASSQVAGEAFF. The DNA for the CDR3 is TGTGCCAGCAGCCAAGTTGCAGGAGAAGCTTTCTTT.

The J gene is TRBJ2-4, the V gene TRBV11-2, with TRBD2 matching 13 bases. With 4 bases clipped from V and 3 bases from J, the junction kept 9 bases outside the gene matches. This CDR3 comprises 18 residues. Germline V CDR1 and CDR2: SGHAT, FQNNGV. CDR3 sequence (DNA): TGTGCCAGCAGCTCTACTAGCGGGGGGGCCCGGGGCAAAAACATTCAGTACTTC. Protein sequence: CASSSTSGGARGKNIQYF.

This clonotype was seen many times. The chain has TRBV4-3 and TRBJ2-3; D possibly corresponds to TRBD2 (5 bases). V lost 0 bases, J lost 0 bases, and 13 bases lay in between. The length of the CDR3 is 17 residues. CDR1 and CDR2 (germline): LGHNA, YSLEER. The DNA of the CDR3 is TGCGCCAGCAGCCAAGATGGGAGCCCCCGGAGCACAGATACGCAGTATTTT. It yields the protein CASSQDGSPRSTDTQYF.

The V gene is TRBV9, the J gene TRBJ2-1; 8 positions match TRBD2. The germline V gene encodes CDR1 SGDLS and CDR2 YYNGEE. This CDR3 has 16 amino acids. J lost 0 bases, V lost 0 bases, and 2 bases had no gene match. The CDR3 sequence: CASSVGAGVSYNEQFF. DNA of the CDR3: TGTGCCAGCAGCGTAGGAGCGGGGGTCTCCTACAATGAGCAGTTCTTC.

The chain uses TRBV11-2 and TRBJ2-7; possibly TRBD2 for D (6 bases). Trimming pared 0 bases from V and 2 bases from J, leaving 8 bases between. The CDR3 sequence is 14 residues long. Looked up from germline, CDR1 is SGHAT and CDR2 is FQNNGV. The CDR3 coding sequence is TGTGCCAGCAGCTTAGAACTAGCCACCTACGAGCAGTACTTC. Its protein is CASSLELATYEQYF.

V is TRBV12-3 or TRBV12-4 and J is TRBJ2-7; 8 bases align to TRBD2. This CDR3 contains 15 residues. With V trimmed by 2 bases and J by 4 bases, 7 bases remained unmatched. CDR3 coding DNA: TGTGCCAGCAGTTTACCCGGGGGGGCTATGTACGAGCAGTACTTC. It codes for CASSLPGGAMYEQYF.

This clonotype was seen a few times. This chain connects TRBV6-2 or TRBV6-3 to TRBJ2-7; the match to TRBD1 covers 9 bases. Unmatched junction bases numbered 5, after V lost 0 bases and J lost 5 bases. The CDR3 length is 15 residues. Germline-derived CDR1 and CDR2 are MNHEY and SVGEGT. This chain's CDR3 is CASSYSGTGSHEQYF. In nucleotides, the CDR3 is TGTGCCAGCAGTTACTCCGGGACAGGGTCCCACGAGCAGTACTTC.

The chain recombines TRBV29-1 with TRBJ2-5; a weak D match, TRBD1 (6 bases). CDR1 and CDR2 (germline): SQVTM, ANQGSEA. V lost 5 bases and J 9 bases, leaving 16 bases between the germline ends. The CDR3 sequence is 12 residues long. The DNA of the CDR3 is TGCAGCGTTACGGGACACCCAGGGTCCCAGTACTTC. Amino acids: CSVTGHPGSQYF.

The chain uses TRBV27 and TRBJ2-2; 11 bases line up with TRBD1. Germline lookup yields CDR1 MNHEY and CDR2 SMNVEV (reference sequence). The CDR3 loop spans 17 amino acids. Trimming removed 2 bases from V and 7 bases from J; junction bases left unmatched: 9. The CDR3 DNA sequence: TGTGCCAGCAGTTTAGGACAGGGGGCTAGAAGTGGCGGGGAGCTGTTTTTT. Its translation is CASSLGQGARSGGELFF.

The chain has TRBV4-3 and TRBJ1-6, with a tentative D call TRBD1 (5 bases). The CDR3 covers 13 residues. Trimming pared 0 bases from V and 12 bases from J, leaving 9 bases between. Germline CDR1 reads LGHNA; CDR2 reads YSLEER. The CDR3 DNA follows: TGCGCCAGCAGCCAAGAAGCCCAGGGACCCCTCCACTTT. This gives the protein CASSQEAQGPLHF.

This clonotype showed up just a few times. The chain joins TRBV7-2 to TRBJ1-6; D is unclear. The CDR3 spans 16 residues. Per germline, CDR1 SGHTA and CDR2 FQGNSA. V was pared by 1 base and J by 9 bases, with 16 bases between. CDR3 sequence (DNA): TGTGCCAGCAGCTTAGATCATGGGTCGCGTGGTTCACCCCTCCACTTT. Translated: CASSLDHGSRGSPLHF.

This sequence joins TRBV15 and TRBJ2-7; TRBD2 matches at 9 bases. V was clipped by 5 bases and J by 9 bases; unmatched bases: 26. This CDR3 spans 19 amino acids. CDR1 and CDR2 (germline): LNHNV, YYDKDF (reference sequence). CDR3 in amino acids: CATSPPGASGIIPQGPQYF. CDR3 in DNA: TGTGCCACCAGCCCGCCAGGGGCTAGCGGGATCATTCCTCAGGGTCCGCAGTACTTC.